These 29 T cell receptor beta chains originate from one sample sequenced in a study of T cell repertoires in cytomegalovirus infection. These receptors are not linked to any known antigen. TCRdb reprocessed the reads via MiXCR and lists one record per CDR3 protein. The sample yields some 480,000 distinct CDR3 sequences, roughly a third seen once. The material was cultured PBMCs, obtained from culture after CMV antigen stimulation. The receptor set was obtained from a human donor in good health (CMV status not recorded). Some clones in this sample may be carry-over from other donors' samples.

The rearrangement joins TRBV24-1 to TRBJ2-2; 7 bases line up with TRBD2. Germline CDR1 is KGHDR and CDR2 is SFDVKD. V trimming: 3 bases; J trimming: 13 bases; junction bases outside the gene matches: 13. There are 15 residues in the CDR3. The CDR3 protein is CATSDPLRERFRLFF. The CDR3 DNA is TGTGCCACCAGTGATCCGCTGCGGGAGCGATTTAGGCTGTTTTTT.

This rearrangement joins TRBV5-4 to TRBJ2-2; TRBD2 is a possible D gene (5 bases). The CDR3 spans 18 residues. Germline V gene sequence: CDR1 SGHNT, CDR2 YYREEE (reference sequence). Trimming took 4 bases from V and 1 from J, leaving 20 bases between them. Written as DNA, the CDR3 is TGTGCCAGCAGCCCCCCCCGGGTGGCGGGCCTGAACACCGGGGAGCTGTTTTTT. This gives the protein CASSPPRVAGLNTGELFF.

The chain carries TRBV6-2 or TRBV6-3 and TRBJ1-6, with D tentatively TRBD1 (6 bases). There are 14 residues in the CDR3. V was clipped by 7 bases and J by 10 bases, with 17 bases between them. The germline V gene has CDR1 MNHEY and CDR2 SVGEGT. The CDR3 here is CASTLRGASSPLHF. CDR3 in DNA: TGTGCCAGCACCCTCCGGGGGGCAAGCTCACCCCTCCACTTT.

This clonotype showed up just a few times. J is TRBJ2-7 and V is TRBV7-2; TRBD1 aligns across 7 bases. J gave up 2 bases and V 3 bases, and 10 bases lay outside the gene matches. CDR1 SGHTA and CDR2 FQGNSA come from the germline V gene. CDR3 size: 16 residues. CDR3 loop: CASSFRQGPYTYEQYF. DNA of the CDR3: TGTGCCAGCAGCTTCCGACAGGGCCCTTACACCTACGAGCAGTACTTC.

This clonotype was seen a few times. CDR3 in amino acids: CASSLGGRELNEQYF. The CDR3 coding sequence is TGTGCCAGCAGCTTGGGGGGGCGGGAGCTGAACGAGCAGTACTTC. The chain recombines TRBV7-2 with TRBJ2-7; D might be TRBD2 (7 bases). This CDR3 comprises 15 residues. Germline V gene sequence: CDR1 SGHTA, CDR2 FQGNSA. Trimming shortened V by 3 bases and J by 5 bases, and 17 bases separated the two germline ends.

This chain uses TRBV20-1 with TRBJ2-1; maybe TRBD2 (6 bases). This CDR3 region has 14 residues. Germline V CDR1 and CDR2: DFQATT, SNEGSKA (reference sequence). Trimming removed 4 bases at V and 0 bases at J, with 10 bases between. In DNA form, the CDR3 reads TGCAGTGCTAACCCCGGGGGCTCCTACAATGAGCAGTTCTTC. Its translation: CSANPGGSYNEQFF.

The V and J genes are TRBV6-2 or TRBV6-3 and TRBJ2-5, with 7 bases that match TRBD2. The germline V gene has CDR1 MNHEY and CDR2 SVGEGT. V was pared by 6 bases and J by 0 bases, with 10 bases of the junction left unmatched. The CDR3 runs to 16 residues. The CDR3 DNA is TGTGCCAGCAGCCCTAGAGGGCGGGAGTACCAAGAGACCCAGTACTTC. Its protein product is CASSPRGREYQETQYF.

This clonotype was observed a few times. J is TRBJ2-1 and V is TRBV6-2 or TRBV6-3; 9 bases map to TRBD2. Germline V CDR1 and CDR2: MNHEY, SVGEGT. V gave up 4 bases and J gave up 7 bases; unmatched junction bases: 5. This CDR3 region has 14 residues. The CDR3 coding sequence is TGTGCCAGCAGTTGGGGGACTAGCAGGAATGAGCAGTTCTTC. This encodes CASSWGTSRNEQFF.

This clonotype was detected only a few times. This chain links TRBV19 with TRBJ2-7; D may be TRBD1 (6 bases). The CDR3 is made up of 16 amino acids. CDR1 LNHDA and CDR2 SQIVND come from the germline V gene (reference sequence). V was cut by 0 bases and J by 3 bases, with 15 bases left in between. CDR3 in DNA: TGTGCCAGTAGTATAGAAGGAGCAGGGGTTGGCTACGAGCAGTACTTC. Translating gives CASSIEGAGVGYEQYF. Full variable domain (remainder filled in from reference TRBV19 and TRBJ2-7): DGGITQSPKYLFRKEGQNVTLSCEQNLNHDAMYWYRQDPGQGLRLIYYSQIVNDFQKGDIAEGYSVSREKKESFPLTVTSAQKNPTAFYLCASSIEGAGVGYEQYFGPGTRLTVT.

J is TRBJ1-2 and V is TRBV6-6; D is unclear. The CDR3 has 12 amino acids. V lost 6 bases and J 2 bases, leaving 7 bases between the germline ends. Germline assignment: CDR1 MNHNY and CDR2 SVGAGI (reference sequence). CDR3: CASSDGNYGYTF. The CDR3 DNA sequence: TGTGCCAGCAGCGACGGAAACTATGGCTACACCTTC.

This clonotype was seen a single time. V gene TRBV20-1 combines with J gene TRBJ2-2, with D hard to call. Germline CDR1 and CDR2: DFQATT and SNEGSKA (reference sequence). The CDR3 covers 13 residues. Trimming shortened V by 1 base and J by 1 base, and 4 bases separated the two germline ends. CDR3: CSARVRNTGELFF. CDR3 sequence (DNA): TGCAGTGCTAGAGTGCGGAACACCGGGGAGCTGTTTTTT.

This clonotype was counted between two and nine times. The chain recombines TRBV24-1 with TRBJ2-3; D remains ambiguous. This CDR3 has 13 amino acids. From germline, CDR1 is KGHDR and CDR2 SFDVKD. The ends were cut back, 5 bases at V and 0 bases at J, with 5 bases in the middle. In nucleotides, the CDR3 is TGTGCCACCAGTGGGGATAGCACAGATACGCAGTATTTT. Its protein product is CATSGDSTDTQYF.

The CDR3 is CAISVTERGYTF. The CDR3 nucleotides are TGTGCCATCAGTGTCACAGAACGGGGCTACACCTTC. V is TRBV10-3 and J is TRBJ1-2, with unresolved D. The germline V gene has CDR1 ENHRY and CDR2 SYGVKD. The CDR3 covers 12 residues. V lost 4 bases, J lost 8 bases, and 11 bases lay in between.

This chain connects TRBV19 to TRBJ1-6; D remains ambiguous. Per germline, CDR1 LNHDA and CDR2 SQIVND (reference sequence). This CDR3 is built from 13 residues. V lost 3 bases and J lost 15, with 15 bases in between. The CDR3 spells CASSIVGPSDLHF. The CDR3 DNA reads as TGTGCCAGTAGTATCGTCGGGCCATCGGACCTCCACTTT.

This clonotype has at least ten counts. The chain is built from TRBV2 and TRBJ2-2, with TRBD2 matching 12 bases. Germline V gene sequence: CDR1 SNHLY, CDR2 FYNNEI. Trimming cost V 6 bases and J 6 bases; bases outside gene matches: 5. The CDR3 spans 15 residues. CDR3 amino acids: CASRRLAGEAGELFF. DNA for the CDR3: TGTGCCAGCAGGAGACTAGCGGGAGAGGCCGGGGAGCTGTTTTTT.

V gene TRBV10-3 combines with J gene TRBJ2-1, with TRBD2 matching over 7 bases. J gave up 0 bases and V 2 bases, and 10 bases lay outside the gene matches. Germline loops: CDR1 ENHRY, CDR2 SYGVKD. The CDR3 is 18 amino acids. CDR3 nucleotide sequence: TGTGCCATCAGTGAGGCACCGGCTAGCGGTAGCTCCTACAATGAGCAGTTCTTC. This encodes CAISEAPASGSSYNEQFF.

The sample holds a few counts of this clonotype. The CDR3 sequence: CASSQDRVGLEDTQYF. Here the CDR3 DNA reads TGTGCCAGTAGCCAGGACAGGGTCGGGCTAGAAGATACGCAGTATTTT. The rearrangement uses TRBV19 and TRBJ2-3, with 8 positions matching TRBD1. CDR1 LNHDA and CDR2 SQIVND come from the germline V gene (reference sequence). V shed 6 bases and J 5 bases; nucleotides not matched to a gene: 13. The CDR3 extends over 16 amino acids.

The CDR3 sequence is CASTPPGGRGNGQPQHF. The DNA of the CDR3 is TGTGCCAGCACCCCCCCAGGGGGCAGGGGCAACGGGCAGCCCCAGCATTTT. This chain connects TRBV12-3 or TRBV12-4 to TRBJ1-5; TRBD1 aligns across 8 bases. CDR3 length: 17 residues. V lost 7 bases, J lost 7 bases, and 18 bases stayed unmatched.

This sequence joins TRBV28 and TRBJ1-1; maybe TRBD1 (5 bases). The CDR3 is 12 residues long. Per germline, CDR1 MDHEN and CDR2 SYDVKM. The V and J ends lost 6 bases and 2 bases respectively, with 7 bases between them. The chain's CDR3 is CASRGANTEAFF. The CDR3 coding sequence is TGTGCCAGCAGAGGGGCTAACACTGAAGCTTTCTTT.

This chain links TRBV11-2 with TRBJ1-2; D is perhaps TRBD1 (5 bases). Germline lookup yields CDR1 SGHAT and CDR2 FQNNGV. The CDR3 spans 13 residues. Trimming removed 6 bases from V and 7 bases from J, with 15 bases in between. CDR3 sequence (DNA): TGTGCCAGCAGTCTCTTGACAGTTAGTGGCTACACCTTC. Amino acid sequence: CASSLLTVSGYTF.

This rearrangement joins TRBV20-1 to TRBJ2-1; weak D call: TRBD1 (6 bases). The CDR3 is 11 residues long. V was shortened by 4 bases and J by 7 bases, with 8 bases between the two germline ends. Looked up from germline, CDR1 is DFQATT and CDR2 is SNEGSKA (reference sequence). CDR3 DNA sequence: TGCAGTGCTAACAGGGTTAATGAGCAGTTCTTC. Residues: CSANRVNEQFF.

This clonotype was observed at least ten times. This chain uses TRBV7-2 with TRBJ2-3; TRBD2 matches at 7 bases. J lost 4 bases, V lost 1 base, and 2 bases had no gene match. CDR3 length equals 14 residues. Germline V gives CDR1 SGHTA, CDR2 FQGNSA. In DNA, the CDR3 is TGTGCCAGCAGCTTAGTTGCGGGAGCAGATACGCAGTATTTT. It translates to CASSLVAGADTQYF.

This chain's CDR3 is CASSDPGWSSGGDIQYF. The CDR3 DNA follows: TGCGCCAGCAGTGACCCCGGCTGGTCTAGCGGTGGGGACATTCAGTACTTC. The chain combines TRBV10-2 with TRBJ2-4, with 7 positions matching TRBD2. The CDR3 extends over 17 amino acids. The J segment lost 8 bases and the V segment lost 3 bases, leaving 16 bases of the junction unmatched. Per germline, CDR1 WSHSY and CDR2 SAAADI.

The sample holds a few counts of this clonotype. The genes are TRBV7-2 and TRBJ1-1; D may be TRBD1 (6 bases). Germline V lookup: CDR1 SGHTA, CDR2 FQGNSA. V was shortened by 1 base and J by 6 bases, with 12 bases between the two germline ends. The CDR3 contains 14 residues. For the CDR3, the DNA is TGTGCCAGCAGCTTAGAGAGGGGGTTCCCTGAAGCTTTCTTT. Protein sequence: CASSLERGFPEAFF.

The chain is built from TRBV29-1 and TRBJ2-5; TRBD1 is a possible D gene (6 bases). V dropped 2 bases and J dropped 5 bases, with 12 bases sitting between them. Germline CDR1 is SQVTM and CDR2 is ANQGSEA. This CDR3 region has 13 residues. The CDR3 sequence is CSVERGFSETQYF. The CDR3 DNA follows: TGCAGCGTTGAAAGGGGGTTCAGTGAGACCCAGTACTTC.

CDR3 protein: CASRIQLSGGRTEAFF. The CDR3 DNA is TGTGCCAGCAGAATACAGTTATCAGGGGGCAGGACTGAAGCTTTCTTT. J is TRBJ1-1 and V is TRBV27, with 8 bases that match TRBD1. CDR1 and CDR2 from the germline V gene are MNHEY and SMNVEV (reference sequence). V lost 6 bases, J lost 5 bases, and 14 bases stayed unmatched. The CDR3 sequence is 16 residues long.

CDR3 in DNA: TGTGCCAGCAGCTCATATTCATTGGGGGTCCGTGAGCAGTTCTTC. Its protein product is CASSSYSLGVREQFF. The chain carries TRBV7-6 and TRBJ2-1, with D possibly called TRBD1 or TRBD2 (5 bases each). CDR1 is SGHVS and CDR2 is FNYEAQ in the germline V gene. This CDR3 contains 15 residues. V dropped 4 bases and J dropped 9 bases, with 19 bases sitting between them.

The V and J genes are TRBV7-9 and TRBJ2-3; D gene ambiguous. Germline loops: CDR1 SEHNR, CDR2 FQNEAQ (reference sequence). The CDR3 loop spans 16 amino acids. Trimming stripped 1 base from V and 2 bases from J, with 13 bases between. CDR3 bases: TGTGCCAGCAGCTTAGAAGGTGGGATGAACACAGATACGCAGTATTTT. Its protein is CASSLEGGMNTDTQYF.

This clonotype was seen more than once but under ten times. V gene TRBV11-2 combines with J gene TRBJ1-4, with D tentatively TRBD1 (6 bases). The germline gives CDR1 SGHAT, CDR2 FQNNGV. V lost 9 bases and J lost 0, with 14 bases in between. CDR3 length: 15 amino acids. This CDR3 is CASHTGFATNEKLFF. Written as DNA, the CDR3 is TGTGCCAGTCACACAGGGTTCGCAACTAATGAAAAACTGTTTTTT.